The 32 T cell receptor beta chains presented below share a single source sample, sequenced in a study of a mutant IDH1 vaccine in newly diagnosed glioma. Time point given: week 47, end of study. Each dose of the vaccine consisted of 300 ug of mutant IDH1 20-mer peptide, with topical imiquimod. Their target antigens are unknown. TCRdb's table, derived via immunoSEQ multiplex PCR, lists solely in-frame clones and lacks some. The table lists some 31,000 clones, more than 65% of them singletons. This specimen was PBMCs, taken from a glioma patient whose treatment included an IDH1 peptide vaccine. The receptors were gathered from a man aged 30 to 39 with glioma.

This chain joins TRBV7-9 and TRBJ1-1; the D is unclear. The ends were cut back, 0 bases at V and 1 base at J, with 3 bases in the middle. This CDR3 is built from 13 residues. Germline loops: CDR1 SEHNR, CDR2 FQNEAQ (reference sequence). The CDR3 here is CASSLARNTEAFF. The CDR3 DNA reads as TGTGCCAGCAGCTTAGCCCGGAACACTGAAGCTTTCTTT.

The genes are TRBV5-1 and TRBJ2-7; 8 bases map to TRBD2. The CDR3 is 14 residues long. V shed 5 bases and J 3 bases; nucleotides not matched to a gene: 7. Germline V gives CDR1 SGHRS, CDR2 YFSETQ. This CDR3 reads CASRATGGVYEQYF. CDR3 bases: TGCGCCAGCAGGGCTACGGGAGGGGTCTACGAGCAGTACTTC.

This sequence joins TRBV7-2 and TRBJ1-1, with a possible D match to TRBD1 (5 bases). The CDR3 contains 14 residues. CDR1 is SGHTA, CDR2 FQGNSA, per germline. V shed 2 bases and J shed 10 bases, with 17 bases lying between them. The CDR3 sequence: CASSLPRSTVTAFF. The CDR3 coding sequence is TGTGCCAGCAGCTTACCCCGATCGACAGTTACAGCTTTCTTT. The whole variable domain, remainder taken from reference TRBV7-2 and TRBJ1-1, is GAGVSQSPSNKVTEKGKDVELRCDPISGHTALYWYRQSLGQGLEFLIYFQGNSAPDKSGLPSDRFSAERTGGSVSTLTIQRTQQEDSAVYLCASSLPRSTVTAFFGQGTRLTVV.

The CDR3 sequence: CATSSTGFSGNTIYF. The CDR3 bases are TGTGCCACCAGCAGTACAGGGTTTTCTGGAAACACCATATATTTT. This rearrangement joins TRBV15 to TRBJ1-3; D is possibly TRBD1 (6 bases). Trimming took off 3 bases at V and 1 base at J, with 10 bases between the two ends. CDR3 length: 15 residues. The germline V gene has CDR1 LNHNV and CDR2 YYDKDF (reference sequence).

CDR3 bases: TGTGCCACCGGGACAGGGGTTGAAAAACTGTTTTTT. Protein: CATGTGVEKLFF. The V gene is TRBV10-3, the J gene TRBJ1-4; 10 bases agree with TRBD1. The J segment lost 7 bases and the V segment lost 10 bases, leaving 3 bases of the junction unmatched. CDR1 and CDR2 from the germline V gene are ENHRY and SYGVKD. The CDR3 covers 12 residues.

The rearrangement joins TRBV25-1 to TRBJ1-1; D is unclear. Germline V lookup: CDR1 MGHDK, CDR2 SYGVNS. Between the trimmed V and J ends, which lost 1 base and 3 bases, there was a span of 6 bases. This CDR3 is 13 amino acids long. Here the CDR3 DNA reads TGTGCCAGCAGTGAATCAGGCGACACTGAAGCTTTCTTT. Its translation is CASSESGDTEAFF.

V gene TRBV7-8 combines with J gene TRBJ1-6; TRBD1 might be the D (6 bases). This CDR3 spans 16 amino acids. Germline-derived CDR1 and CDR2 are SGHVS and FQNEAQ. Trimming stripped 2 bases from V and 5 bases from J, with 13 bases between. CDR3 DNA: TGTGCCAGCAGCTTACTGTGGGGGCAGAATAATTCACCCCTCCACTTT. Encoded protein: CASSLLWGQNNSPLHF.

This chain uses TRBV13 with TRBJ2-5; D is perhaps TRBD2 (7 bases). CDR3 length equals 16 residues. From germline, CDR1 is PRHDT and CDR2 FYEKMQ (reference sequence). Deletions cut 1 base from V and 5 bases from J, with 17 bases between. The CDR3 loop reads CASSLVTGGLFETQYF. DNA for the CDR3: TGTGCCAGCAGCTTAGTCACCGGGGGGCTTTTCGAGACCCAGTACTTC.

The chain is built from TRBV7-8 and TRBJ1-2; D unclear. This CDR3 region has 15 residues. Looked up from germline, CDR1 is SGHVS and CDR2 is FQNEAQ. V lost 0 bases and J lost 5, with 13 bases in between. The CDR3 is CASSLAFNSPYGYTF. DNA of the CDR3: TGTGCCAGCAGCTTAGCCTTTAACAGCCCTTATGGCTACACCTTC.

The chain's CDR3 is CASSSLSGTEAFF. The CDR3 DNA is TGTGCCAGCAGCTCGTTGAGCGGCACTGAAGCTTTCTTT. The genes are TRBV7-2 and TRBJ1-1; D uncertain. The CDR3 totals 13 residues. The V and J ends lost 4 bases and 4 bases respectively, with 10 bases between them. Per germline, CDR1 SGHTA and CDR2 FQGNSA. The full variable domain, rest sourced from reference TRBV7-2 and TRBJ1-1, is GAGVSQSPSNKVTEKGKDVELRCDPISGHTALYWYRQSLGQGLEFLIYFQGNSAPDKSGLPSDRFSAERTGGSVSTLTIQRTQQEDSAVYLCASSSLSGTEAFFGQGTRLTVV.

Only one count was recorded for this clone. V is TRBV6-6 and J is TRBJ2-7; D ambiguous. CDR3 length: 15 amino acids. Per germline, CDR1 MNHNY and CDR2 SVGAGI (reference sequence). Trimming shortened V by 0 bases and J by 3 bases, and 12 bases separated the two germline ends. The DNA of the CDR3 is TGTGCCAGCAGTTACTCGTCGGACCCCCTCTACGAGCAGTACTTC. It specifies CASSYSSDPLYEQYF.

The chain couples TRBV6-5 to TRBJ1-2; TRBD1 is a possible D gene (6 bases). The CDR3 extends over 15 amino acids. Between the trimmed V and J ends, which lost 0 bases and 4 bases, there was a span of 12 bases. Looked up from germline, CDR1 is MNHEY and CDR2 is SVGAGI. The CDR3, as DNA: TGTGCCAGCAGTTACTCCCCCACAGGGCCCTATGGCTACACCTTC. Encoded protein: CASSYSPTGPYGYTF.

The chain employs TRBV28 and TRBJ2-5, with a possible D match to TRBD1 (5 bases). With 5 bases removed from V and 2 bases from J, the gap between germline ends came to 12 bases. CDR1 and CDR2 (germline): MDHEN, SYDVKM. This CDR3 region has 14 residues. In DNA form, the CDR3 reads TGTGCCAGCAGTCTGAGACAGTATCAAGAGACCCAGTACTTC. It encodes CASSLRQYQETQYF.

J is TRBJ2-1 and V is TRBV30; D may be TRBD2 (5 bases). The CDR3 runs to 13 residues. Per the germline V gene, CDR1 is GTSNPN and CDR2 is SVGIG (reference sequence). V lost 0 bases and J lost 7, with 10 bases in between. CDR3 bases: TGTGCCTGGAGTGTTGGCGGAGGAAATGAGCAGTTCTTC. It translates to CAWSVGGGNEQFF. Combining the CDR3 with reference TRBV30 and TRBJ2-1 gives the whole variable domain SQTIHQWPATLVQPVGSPLSLECTVEGTSNPNLYWYRQAAGRGLQLLFYSVGIGQISSEVPQNLSASRPQDRQFILSSKKLLLSDSGFYLCAWSVGGGNEQFFGPGTRLTVL.

The chain uses TRBV7-9 and TRBJ2-3; 7 positions agree with TRBD1. The V gene's germline CDR1 is SEHNR and CDR2 FQNEAQ (reference sequence). This CDR3 contains 14 residues. V lost 8 bases to trimming and J lost 4 bases; unmatched junction nucleotides: 9. The CDR3 sequence: CASHTGVSPDTQYF. In nucleotides, the CDR3 is TGTGCCAGCCACACAGGGGTCTCCCCAGATACGCAGTATTTT.

The chain carries TRBV7-8 and TRBJ2-1; 8 positions agree with TRBD2. The trim removed 8 bases at V and 5 bases at J, leaving 11 bases unmatched. The germline gives CDR1 SGHVS, CDR2 FQNEAQ. The CDR3 covers 15 residues. CDR3 DNA: TGTGCCAGCTCCCGGAGGAGCGGGGGAAACAATGAGCAGTTCTTC. This codes for CASSRRSGGNNEQFF. Together with reference TRBV7-8 and TRBJ2-1, the CDR3 gives the full variable domain: GAGVSQSPRYKVAKRGQDVALRCDPISGHVSLFWYQQALGQGPEFLTYFQNEAQLDKSGLPSDRFFAERPEGSVSTLKIQRTQQEDSAVYLCASSRRSGGNNEQFFGPGTRLTVL.

The gene calls are TRBV19 and TRBJ1-5; possible D gene TRBD1, 5 bases. The CDR3 is 12 amino acids. V lost 3 bases and J 7 bases, leaving 7 bases between the germline ends. CDR1 and CDR2 from the germline V gene are LNHDA and SQIVND (reference sequence). The CDR3 nucleotides are TGTGCCAGTAGTATGCAGGGACAGCCCCAGCATTTT. Its protein product is CASSMQGQPQHF. Using reference TRBV19 and TRBJ1-5 for the parts outside the CDR3, the full variable domain is DGGITQSPKYLFRKEGQNVTLSCEQNLNHDAMYWYRQDPGQGLRLIYYSQIVNDFQKGDIAEGYSVSREKKESFPLTVTSAQKNPTAFYLCASSMQGQPQHFGDGTRLSIL.

The chain couples TRBV5-1 to TRBJ2-3; D remains ambiguous. With 0 bases removed from V and 0 bases from J, the gap between germline ends came to 11 bases. Germline CDR1 SGHRS, CDR2 YFSETQ. CDR3 length equals 16 residues. This chain's CDR3 is CASSLVPRSSTDTQYF. As DNA, the CDR3 is TGCGCCAGCAGCTTGGTTCCTCGATCTAGCACAGATACGCAGTATTTT.

This sequence joins TRBV25-1 and TRBJ1-2; the D gene is possibly TRBD1 (6 bases). CDR1 is MGHDK, CDR2 SYGVNS, per germline. V was pared by 7 bases and J by 4 bases, with 10 bases between. CDR3 length equals 12 residues. CDR3 DNA sequence: TGTGCCAGCAAGGACAGAGCCTATGGCTACACCTTC. Its translation is CASKDRAYGYTF.

In its sample, this clone was seen once. V and J are TRBV19 and TRBJ1-1; D gene uncertain. This CDR3 has 12 amino acids. Germline CDR1 reads LNHDA; CDR2 reads SQIVND (reference sequence). The V end was cut by 4 bases, the J end by 5 bases, with 8 bases between. The CDR3 nucleotides are TGTGCCAGTAGTACCAGATCAACTGAAGCTTTCTTT. It is translated as CASSTRSTEAFF.

V is TRBV30 and J is TRBJ2-7; D perhaps matches TRBD1 (5 bases). The CDR3 contains 11 residues. Germline loops: CDR1 GTSNPN, CDR2 SVGIG (reference sequence). Trimming left V 5 bases short and J 4 bases short, with 9 bases between. The CDR3 region is CAWVQGYEQYF. The CDR3 nucleotides read TGTGCCTGGGTGCAGGGTTACGAGCAGTACTTC.

The rearrangement links TRBV5-4 to TRBJ2-1; no clear D gene. The CDR3 consists of 11 residues. Trimming left V 4 bases short and J 9 bases short, with 8 bases between. Germline V gene data show CDR1 as SGHNT and CDR2 as YYREEE (reference sequence). The CDR3 here is CASSQLSEQFF. Here the CDR3 DNA reads TGTGCCAGCAGCCAATTGAGTGAGCAGTTCTTC.

This clone appeared a single time. V is TRBV6-6 and J is TRBJ1-5, with 8 bases matching TRBD1. Germline V gene sequence: CDR1 MNHNY, CDR2 SVGAGI (reference sequence). The CDR3 is 14 amino acids. V shed 6 bases and J 2 bases; nucleotides not matched to a gene: 3. The CDR3 is CASRDRGGNQPQHF. The CDR3 DNA follows: TGTGCCAGCAGAGACAGGGGTGGCAATCAGCCCCAGCATTTT.

The rearrangement links TRBV5-1 to TRBJ1-2, with 11 nucleotides matching TRBD1. The V segment lost 0 bases and the J segment 1 base; nucleotides outside the gene matches: 5. The CDR3 extends over 17 amino acids. Per the germline V gene, CDR1 is SGHRS and CDR2 is YFSETQ. The CDR3, as DNA: TGCGCCAGCAGCTTGGCGGGACAGGGGGTCAATAACTATGGCTACACCTTC. It translates to CASSLAGQGVNNYGYTF.

V and J are TRBV5-1 and TRBJ2-5; D ambiguous. From germline, CDR1 is SGHRS and CDR2 YFSETQ. The CDR3 runs to 13 residues. V was trimmed by 0 bases and J by 5 bases, leaving 8 bases between them. CDR3 protein: CASSLGSRETQYF. The CDR3 DNA reads TGCGCCAGCAGCTTGGGTAGCAGGGAGACCCAGTACTTC.

The chain links TRBV19 to TRBJ2-7; D may be TRBD2 (6 bases). CDR1 is LNHDA and CDR2 is SQIVND in the germline V gene (reference sequence). CDR3 length equals 13 residues. Trimming removed 7 bases at V and 5 bases at J, with 15 bases between. CDR3 sequence: CASIGRGTDEQYF. CDR3 DNA sequence: TGTGCCAGTATTGGCCGGGGGACCGACGAGCAGTACTTC.

J is TRBJ1-1 and V is TRBV4-3; 8 nucleotides match TRBD1. The trim removed 4 bases at V and 5 bases at J, leaving 12 bases unmatched. Germline CDR1 and CDR2: LGHNA and YSLEER. The CDR3 spans 16 residues. The chain's CDR3 is CASSRTGGGSITEAFF. CDR3 DNA sequence: TGCGCCAGCAGCCGTACAGGGGGAGGTTCCATTACTGAAGCTTTCTTT.

The chain recombines TRBV4-1 with TRBJ2-7; 8 nucleotides align to TRBD1. CDR1 and CDR2 (germline): MGHRA, YSYEKL. The junction had 16 bases not matched to a gene; V was cut back by 0 bases and J by 0 bases. The CDR3 consists of 20 residues. The CDR3 DNA reads as TGCGCCAGCAGCCAAGATCTGAGGGCCGGGACAGGCGCAAGCTCCTACGAGCAGTACTTC. It specifies CASSQDLRAGTGASSYEQYF.

V is TRBV19 and J is TRBJ1-5, with a tentative D call TRBD1 (6 bases). V lost 6 bases to trimming and J lost 5 bases, with 14 bases between them. The CDR3 extends over 14 amino acids. Germline V gene data show CDR1 as LNHDA and CDR2 as SQIVND (reference sequence). The CDR3 sequence is CASRVGGLDQPQHF. CDR3 DNA: TGTGCCAGTAGAGTGGGGGGGCTGGATCAGCCCCAGCATTTT.

The gene calls are TRBV5-6 and TRBJ1-2; D gene uncertain. This CDR3 is built from 13 residues. The V and J ends lost 2 bases and 4 bases respectively, with 9 bases between them. The germline gives CDR1 SGHDT, CDR2 YYEEEE. CDR3 bases: TGTGCCAGCAGCTTTCAGGAGAGCTATGGCTACACCTTC. It codes for CASSFQESYGYTF. Combining the CDR3 with reference TRBV5-6 and TRBJ1-2 gives the whole variable domain DAGVTQSPTHLIKTRGQQVTLRCSPKSGHDTVSWYQQALGQGPQFIFQYYEEEERQRGNFPDRFSGHQFPNYSSELNVNALLLGDSALYLCASSFQESYGYTFGSGTRLTVV.

J is TRBJ2-7 and V is TRBV19; D is unclear. This CDR3 is 16 amino acids long. Germline CDR1 is LNHDA and CDR2 is SQIVND (reference sequence). The V end lost 1 base, the J end lost 5 bases, and 18 bases lay between the germline ends. The CDR3 is CASSIVGDTVIDEQYF. The CDR3 bases are TGTGCCAGTAGTATAGTTGGAGACACGGTGATTGACGAGCAGTACTTC.

The CDR3 here is CASSLAGTRQETQYF. The CDR3, as DNA: TGTGCCAGCAGCTTAGCGGGGACTCGCCAAGAGACCCAGTACTTC. This chain joins TRBV7-2 and TRBJ2-5, with D possibly being TRBD2 (6 bases). Germline CDR1 is SGHTA and CDR2 is FQGNSA. This CDR3 is built from 15 residues. Deletions cut 0 bases from V and 1 base from J, with 9 bases between.